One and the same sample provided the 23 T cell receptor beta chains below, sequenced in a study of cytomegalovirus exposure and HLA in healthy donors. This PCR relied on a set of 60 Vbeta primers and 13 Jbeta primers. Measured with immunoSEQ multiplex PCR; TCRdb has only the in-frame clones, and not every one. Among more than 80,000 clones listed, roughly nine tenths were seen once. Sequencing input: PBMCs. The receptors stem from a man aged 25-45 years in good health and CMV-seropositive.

CDR3 in DNA: TGCAGCGCTCGCTGGGTCGGGGACAGGGTATCTGGGGCCAACGTCCTGACTTTC. Translating gives CSARWVGDRVSGANVLTF. V usage is TRBV29-1 and J usage is TRBJ2-6, with 9 bases matching TRBD1. Germline-derived CDR1 and CDR2 are SQVTM and ANQGSEA. V lost 7 bases, J lost 1 base, and 14 bases stayed unmatched. This CDR3 is 18 amino acids long.

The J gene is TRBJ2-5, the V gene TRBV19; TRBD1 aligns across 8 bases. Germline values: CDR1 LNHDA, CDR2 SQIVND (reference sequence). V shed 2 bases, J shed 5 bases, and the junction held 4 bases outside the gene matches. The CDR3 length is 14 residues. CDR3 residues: CASSIRQGSETQYF. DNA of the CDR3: TGTGCCAGTAGTATACGACAGGGGTCGGAGACCCAGTACTTC.

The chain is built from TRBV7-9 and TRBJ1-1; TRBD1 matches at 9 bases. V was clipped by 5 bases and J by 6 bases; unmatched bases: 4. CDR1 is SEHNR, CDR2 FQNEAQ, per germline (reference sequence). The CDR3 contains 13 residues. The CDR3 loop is CASSPQGASEAFF. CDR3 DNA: TGTGCCAGCAGCCCACAGGGGGCTTCTGAAGCTTTCTTT.

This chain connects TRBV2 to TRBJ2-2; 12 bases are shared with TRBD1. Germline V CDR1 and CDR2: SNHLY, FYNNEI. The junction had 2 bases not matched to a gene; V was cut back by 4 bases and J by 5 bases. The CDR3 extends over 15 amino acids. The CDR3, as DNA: TGTGCCAGCAGTGTGGGACAGGGGGCGACCGGGGAGCTGTTTTTT. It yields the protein CASSVGQGATGELFF.

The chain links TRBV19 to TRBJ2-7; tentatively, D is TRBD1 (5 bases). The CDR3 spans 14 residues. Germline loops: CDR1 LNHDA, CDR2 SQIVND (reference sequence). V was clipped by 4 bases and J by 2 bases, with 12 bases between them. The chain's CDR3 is CASSSREGTYEQYF. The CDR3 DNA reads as TGTGCCAGTAGTAGCAGGGAAGGGACCTACGAGCAGTACTTC.

The CDR3 reads CASRNRGEKLFF. Written as DNA, the CDR3 is TGTGCCAGCAGAAACCGAGGGGAAAAACTGTTTTTT. The chain carries TRBV27 and TRBJ1-4; no firm D call. The V end lost 6 bases, the J end lost 8 bases, and 10 bases lay between the germline ends. The CDR3 runs 12 residues. Germline assignment: CDR1 MNHEY and CDR2 SMNVEV (reference sequence).

CDR3 sequence: CASSVLERGRKDEQFF. The CDR3 bases are TGTGCCAGCAGCGTACTGGAGAGGGGGCGAAAGGATGAGCAGTTCTTC. V is TRBV9 and J is TRBJ2-1; 7 positions agree with TRBD1. Losses at the gene ends were 1 base for V and 8 bases for J; bases not matched to a gene: 12. The CDR3 runs 16 residues. Germline-derived CDR1 and CDR2 are SGDLS and YYNGEE. The full variable domain, in which reference TRBV9 and TRBJ2-1 provide the parts outside the CDR3, is DSGVTQTPKHLITATGQRVTLRCSPRSGDLSVYWYQQSLDQGLQFLIQYYNGEERAKGNILERFSAQQFPDLHSELNLSSLELGDSALYFCASSVLERGRKDEQFFGPGTRLTVL.

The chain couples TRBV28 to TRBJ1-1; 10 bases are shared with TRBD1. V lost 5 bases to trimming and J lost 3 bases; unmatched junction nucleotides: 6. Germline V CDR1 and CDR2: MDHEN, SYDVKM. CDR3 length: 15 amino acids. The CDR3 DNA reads TGTGCCAGCAGTCCGAGTGGACAGGGGGACACTGAAGCTTTCTTT. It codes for CASSPSGQGDTEAFF.

Here the CDR3 reads CASSLSTGTGELFF. As DNA, the CDR3 is TGTGCCAGCAGTTTGAGTACAGGCACCGGGGAGCTGTTTTTT. This rearrangement joins TRBV27 to TRBJ2-2, with D maybe TRBD1 (5 bases). Trimming stripped 3 bases from V and 4 bases from J, with 9 bases between. The CDR3 covers 14 residues. Germline-derived CDR1 and CDR2 are MNHEY and SMNVEV (reference sequence).

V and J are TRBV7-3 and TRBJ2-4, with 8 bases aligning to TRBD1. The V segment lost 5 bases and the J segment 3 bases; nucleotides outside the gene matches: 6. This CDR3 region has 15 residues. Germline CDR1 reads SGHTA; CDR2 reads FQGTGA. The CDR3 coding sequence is TGTGCCAGCAGCCCAGGGGGCACGGGCAAAAACATTCAGTACTTC. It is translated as CASSPGGTGKNIQYF.

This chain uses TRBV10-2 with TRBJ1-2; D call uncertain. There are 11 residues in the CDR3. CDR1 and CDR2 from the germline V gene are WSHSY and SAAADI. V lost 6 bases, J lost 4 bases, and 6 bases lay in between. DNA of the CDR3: TGCGCCAGCAGCAGCGGCTATGGCTACACCTTC. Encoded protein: CASSSGYGYTF.

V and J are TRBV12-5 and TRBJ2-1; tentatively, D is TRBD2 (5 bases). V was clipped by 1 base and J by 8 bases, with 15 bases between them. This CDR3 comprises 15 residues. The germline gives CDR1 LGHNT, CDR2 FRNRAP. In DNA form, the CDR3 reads TGTGCTAGTGGTTTGGGGGTGGGAGCATTCGATGAGCAGTTCTTC. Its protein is CASGLGVGAFDEQFF.

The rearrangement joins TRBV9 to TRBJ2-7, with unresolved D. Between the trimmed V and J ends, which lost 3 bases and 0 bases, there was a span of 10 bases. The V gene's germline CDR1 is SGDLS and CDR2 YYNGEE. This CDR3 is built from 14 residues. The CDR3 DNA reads TGTGCCAGCAGCGACAGTCCTTCCTCCTACGAGCAGTACTTC. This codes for CASSDSPSSYEQYF.

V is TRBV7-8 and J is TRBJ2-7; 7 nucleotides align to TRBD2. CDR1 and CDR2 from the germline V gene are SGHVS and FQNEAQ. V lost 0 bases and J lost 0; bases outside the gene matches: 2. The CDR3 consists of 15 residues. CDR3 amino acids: CASSLAGGSSYEQYF. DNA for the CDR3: TGTGCCAGCAGCTTAGCAGGCGGGAGCTCCTACGAGCAGTACTTC.

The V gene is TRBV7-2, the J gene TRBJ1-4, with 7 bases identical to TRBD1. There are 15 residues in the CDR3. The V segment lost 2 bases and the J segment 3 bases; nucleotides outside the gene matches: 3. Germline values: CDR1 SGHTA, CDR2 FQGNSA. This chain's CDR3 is CASSLYGQANEKLFF. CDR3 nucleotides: TGTGCCAGCAGCTTATATGGACAGGCTAATGAAAAACTGTTTTTT.

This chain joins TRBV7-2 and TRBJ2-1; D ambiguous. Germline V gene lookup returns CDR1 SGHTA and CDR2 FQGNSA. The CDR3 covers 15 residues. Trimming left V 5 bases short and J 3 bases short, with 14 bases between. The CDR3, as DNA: TGTGCCAGCAGCACGGCTCGAGACTTCTACAATGAGCAGTTCTTC. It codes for CASSTARDFYNEQFF. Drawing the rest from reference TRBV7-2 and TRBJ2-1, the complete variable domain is GAGVSQSPSNKVTEKGKDVELRCDPISGHTALYWYRQSLGQGLEFLIYFQGNSAPDKSGLPSDRFSAERTGGSVSTLTIQRTQQEDSAVYLCASSTARDFYNEQFFGPGTRLTVL.

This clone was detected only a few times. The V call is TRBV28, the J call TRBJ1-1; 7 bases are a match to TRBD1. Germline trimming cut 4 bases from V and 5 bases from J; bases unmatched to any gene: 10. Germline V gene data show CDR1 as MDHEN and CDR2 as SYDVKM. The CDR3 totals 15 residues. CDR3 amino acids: CASSSPTYRGTEAFF. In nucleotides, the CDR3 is TGTGCCAGCAGTTCCCCCACCTACAGGGGTACTGAAGCTTTCTTT.

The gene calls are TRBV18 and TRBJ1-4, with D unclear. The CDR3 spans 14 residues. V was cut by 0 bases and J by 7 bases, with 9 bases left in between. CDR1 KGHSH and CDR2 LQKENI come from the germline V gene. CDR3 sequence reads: CASSPPSVAEKLFF. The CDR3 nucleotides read TGTGCCAGCTCACCACCCTCCGTGGCTGAAAAACTGTTTTTT.

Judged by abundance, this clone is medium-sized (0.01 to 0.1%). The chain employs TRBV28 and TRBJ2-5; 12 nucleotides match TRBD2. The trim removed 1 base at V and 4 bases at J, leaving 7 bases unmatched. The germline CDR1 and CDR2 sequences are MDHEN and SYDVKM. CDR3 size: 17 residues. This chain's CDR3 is CASSLFRMGLAGETQYF. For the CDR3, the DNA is TGTGCCAGCAGTTTATTCCGAATGGGACTAGCGGGAGAGACCCAGTACTTC.

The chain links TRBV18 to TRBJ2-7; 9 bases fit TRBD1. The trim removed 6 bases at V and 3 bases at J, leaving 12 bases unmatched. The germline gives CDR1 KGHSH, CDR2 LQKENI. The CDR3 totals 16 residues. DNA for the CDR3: TGTGCCAGCTCGCCATTGTCCGGGACAGGGTTCTACGAGCAGTACTTC. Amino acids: CASSPLSGTGFYEQYF.

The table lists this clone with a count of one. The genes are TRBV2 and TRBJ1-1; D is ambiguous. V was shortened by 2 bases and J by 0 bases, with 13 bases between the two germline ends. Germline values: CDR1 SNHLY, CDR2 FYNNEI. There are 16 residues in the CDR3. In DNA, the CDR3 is TGTGCCAGCAGTGAAAGGTCCGCCAGGCTGAACACTGAAGCTTTCTTT. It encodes CASSERSARLNTEAFF.

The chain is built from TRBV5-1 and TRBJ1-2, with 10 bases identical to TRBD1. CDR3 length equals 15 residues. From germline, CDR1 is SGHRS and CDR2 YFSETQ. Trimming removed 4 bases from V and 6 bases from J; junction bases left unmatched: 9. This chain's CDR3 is CASSRGQGGRDGYTF. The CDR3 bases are TGCGCCAGCAGCAGAGGACAGGGGGGGAGGGATGGCTACACCTTC.

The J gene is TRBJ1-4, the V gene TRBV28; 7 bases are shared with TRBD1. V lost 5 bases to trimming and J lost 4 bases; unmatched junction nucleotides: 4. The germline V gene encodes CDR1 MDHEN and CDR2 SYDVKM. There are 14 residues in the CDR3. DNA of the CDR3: TGTGCCAGCAGTCTGGGACAGAATAATGAAAAACTGTTTTTT. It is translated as CASSLGQNNEKLFF. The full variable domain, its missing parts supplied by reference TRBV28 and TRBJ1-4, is DVKVTQSSRYLVKRTGEKVFLECVQDMDHENMFWYRQDPGLGLRLIYFSYDVKMKEKGDIPEGYSVSREKKERFSLILESASTNQTSMYLCASSLGQNNEKLFFGSGTQLSVL.